Presented here are 17 T cell receptor beta chains from one specimen sequenced in a study of a mutant IDH1 vaccine in newly diagnosed glioma. The method was immunoSEQ multiplex PCR; TCRdb's version includes in-frame clones alone and lacks a portion of them. The sample holds 110,000 or so clones, under 90% seen once. No antigens are known for them. Specified time point: week 11, during vaccination. Vaccination used 300 ug of mutant IDH1 20-mer peptide per dose, with topical imiquimod. This specimen consisted of PBMCs, obtained from a glioma patient whose treatment included an IDH1 peptide vaccine. Receptor source: a woman in her forties or fifties with glioma.

The chain couples TRBV4-1 to TRBJ1-1; 8 bases are shared with TRBD1. J was trimmed by 2 bases and V by 1 base; bases with no gene match: 3. The germline V gene encodes CDR1 MGHRA and CDR2 YSYEKL. CDR3 size: 15 residues. The DNA of the CDR3 is TGCGCCAGCAGCCAAGGGGGACAGGTTAACACTGAAGCTTTCTTT. This sequence encodes CASSQGGQVNTEAFF.

This clone was found a few times. This chain joins TRBV6-5 and TRBJ1-1, with no clear D. There are 13 residues in the CDR3. Trimming left V 2 bases short and J 0 bases short, with 4 bases between. CDR1 and CDR2 from the germline V gene are MNHEY and SVGAGI. The chain's CDR3 is CASSYSMNTEAFF. The CDR3 DNA reads TGTGCCAGCAGTTACAGCATGAACACTGAAGCTTTCTTT.

The chain joins TRBV5-4 to TRBJ2-2, with 14 bases aligning to TRBD2. The CDR3 runs 16 residues. Per the germline V gene, CDR1 is SGHNT and CDR2 is YYREEE (reference sequence). The ends lost 4 bases at V and 4 bases at J; junction bases unmatched: 3. CDR3 loop: CASSRGLAGATGELFF. CDR3 DNA: TGTGCCAGCAGCCGGGGACTAGCGGGAGCCACCGGGGAGCTGTTTTTT. Full variable domain (remainder filled in from reference TRBV5-4 and TRBJ2-2): ETGVTQSPTHLIKTRGQQVTLRCSSQSGHNTVSWYQQALGQGPQFIFQYYREEENGRGNFPPRFSGLQFPNYSSELNVNALELDDSALYLCASSRGLAGATGELFFGEGSRLTVL.

This sequence joins TRBV5-4 and TRBJ2-1; 8 bases are shared with TRBD1. The V and J ends lost 2 bases and 4 bases, in that order; junction bases with no gene match: 2. Germline V gene lookup returns CDR1 SGHNT and CDR2 YYREEE (reference sequence). The CDR3 is 14 amino acids. The CDR3: CASSFRDRYNEQFF. CDR3 nucleotide sequence: TGTGCCAGCAGCTTCCGGGACAGGTACAATGAGCAGTTCTTC.

The gene calls are TRBV30 and TRBJ2-1; 8 positions match TRBD1. Germline trimming cut 2 bases from V and 10 bases from J; bases unmatched to any gene: 10. CDR1 is GTSNPN, CDR2 SVGIG, per germline (reference sequence). This CDR3 has 14 residues. DNA for the CDR3: TGTGCCTGGAGTTCCCGTTCAGGGGGCAGAGAGCAGTTCTTC. Encoded protein: CAWSSRSGGREQFF.

The chain has TRBV27 and TRBJ2-3; 9 bases fit TRBD2. This CDR3 is 14 amino acids long. CDR1 and CDR2 from the germline V gene are MNHEY and SMNVEV (reference sequence). V lost 4 bases and J lost 4; bases outside the gene matches: 3. The CDR3 protein is CASSWGTSSDTQYF. The CDR3 DNA follows: TGTGCCAGCAGTTGGGGGACTAGCTCAGATACGCAGTATTTT.

The chain joins TRBV7-2 to TRBJ2-5; unclear D gene. The CDR3 consists of 11 residues. V lost 5 bases to trimming and J lost 5 bases, with 6 bases between them. Germline values: CDR1 SGHTA, CDR2 FQGNSA. CDR3: CASSPMETQYF. CDR3 DNA sequence: TGTGCCAGCAGCCCCATGGAGACCCAGTACTTC.

This chain connects TRBV10-3 to TRBJ1-1; a weak D match, TRBD1 (5 bases). Deletions cut 6 bases from V and 4 bases from J, with 24 bases between. Germline-derived CDR1 and CDR2 are ENHRY and SYGVKD. This CDR3 spans 17 amino acids. The CDR3 nucleotides read TGTGCCATCAGAAACTCCCTTACAGGAAGCGGGGGCACTGAAGCTTTCTTT. Translation gives CAIRNSLTGSGGTEAFF.

This chain uses TRBV27 with TRBJ2-7, with TRBD2 identical over 8 bases. Looked up from germline, CDR1 is MNHEY and CDR2 is SMNVEV (reference sequence). The ends lost 4 bases at V and 3 bases at J; junction bases unmatched: 11. CDR3 size: 16 residues. DNA of the CDR3: TGTGCCAGCAGTTCAGACGGGGGGGCGCGAGGCTACGAGCAGTACTTC. It yields the protein CASSSDGGARGYEQYF.

The chain links TRBV7-3 to TRBJ2-5; D gene uncertain. CDR1 is SGHTA, CDR2 FQGTGA, per germline. V was shortened by 2 bases and J by 2 bases, with 6 bases between the two germline ends. The CDR3 covers 13 residues. The CDR3 spells CASSLYPQETQYF. DNA of the CDR3: TGTGCCAGCAGCTTATACCCGCAAGAGACCCAGTACTTC.

This chain connects TRBV5-1 to TRBJ2-7; TRBD2 matches 11 bases. The CDR3 extends over 16 amino acids. Germline loops: CDR1 SGHRS, CDR2 YFSETQ. V dropped 6 bases and J dropped 3; count of bases not matched to a gene: 11. The CDR3 region is CASTLIPGLADYEQYF. In DNA, the CDR3 is TGCGCCAGCACGCTTATTCCGGGACTAGCGGACTACGAGCAGTACTTC.

V and J are TRBV5-6 and TRBJ2-3; 13 bases line up with TRBD2. The germline CDR1 and CDR2 sequences are SGHDT and YYEEEE. The length of the CDR3 is 15 residues. Trimming removed 4 bases from V and 6 bases from J; junction bases left unmatched: 5. CDR3 protein: CASSPGTSGTDTQYF. In DNA, the CDR3 is TGTGCCAGCAGCCCCGGGACTAGCGGGACGGATACGCAGTATTTT.

This CDR3 reads CASSQETAGQGAYEQYF. The DNA of the CDR3 is TGTGCCAGCAGCCAAGAGACTGCCGGACAGGGGGCCTACGAGCAGTACTTC. This sequence joins TRBV14 and TRBJ2-7; 10 positions agree with TRBD1. In germline, CDR1 is SGHDN, CDR2 FVKESK. The CDR3 sequence is 17 residues long. J lost 2 bases, V lost 0 bases, and 7 bases had no gene match.

V is TRBV11-2 and J is TRBJ2-1, with D possibly matching TRBD2 (5 bases). V was clipped by 4 bases and J by 8 bases, with 15 bases between them. The CDR3 has 14 amino acids. The germline gives CDR1 SGHAT, CDR2 FQNNGV. CDR3 amino acids: CASSSLTGKDEQFF. The CDR3 DNA follows: TGTGCCAGCAGCTCCCTCACGGGGAAGGATGAGCAGTTCTTC.

The rearrangement joins TRBV5-1 to TRBJ1-1; tentatively, D is TRBD1 (6 bases). The CDR3 is 16 amino acids. Trimming pared 0 bases from V and 3 bases from J, leaving 15 bases between. The germline gives CDR1 SGHRS, CDR2 YFSETQ. CDR3 sequence (DNA): TGCGCCAGCAGCTTGGCCCGCAGGGGCGGGTACACTGAAGCTTTCTTT. Encoded protein: CASSLARRGGYTEAFF.

This chain uses TRBV5-4 with TRBJ2-5; 11 bases are shared with TRBD1. The CDR3 is 15 residues long. Trimming at V came to 3 bases and at J to 5 bases, leaving 6 bases not matched to a gene. CDR1 SGHNT and CDR2 YYREEE come from the germline V gene (reference sequence). CDR3 DNA sequence: TGTGCCAGCAGCTCACCGGGACAGGGGGGGGAGACCCAGTACTTC. Its protein product is CASSSPGQGGETQYF.

This clone appeared a few times. The V gene is TRBV28, the J gene TRBJ2-6; TRBD1 agrees at 7 bases. J was trimmed by 2 bases and V by 3 bases; bases with no gene match: 7. The CDR3 spans 17 residues. Germline CDR1 and CDR2: MDHEN and SYDVKM. The chain's CDR3 is CASSFRPGTAGANVLTF. The DNA of the CDR3 is TGTGCCAGCAGTTTTCGGCCGGGGACAGCTGGGGCCAACGTCCTGACTTTC.